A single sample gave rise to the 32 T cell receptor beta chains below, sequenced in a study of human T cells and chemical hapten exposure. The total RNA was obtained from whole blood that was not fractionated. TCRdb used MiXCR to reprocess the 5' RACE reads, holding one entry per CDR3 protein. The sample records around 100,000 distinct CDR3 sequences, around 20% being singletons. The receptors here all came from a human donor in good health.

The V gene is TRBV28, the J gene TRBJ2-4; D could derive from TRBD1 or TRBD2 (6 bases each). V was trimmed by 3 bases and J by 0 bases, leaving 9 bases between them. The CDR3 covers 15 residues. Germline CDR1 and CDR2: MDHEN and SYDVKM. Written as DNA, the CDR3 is TGTGCCAGCAGTTTGGAGGGGGTAGCCAAAAACATTCAGTACTTC. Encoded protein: CASSLEGVAKNIQYF.

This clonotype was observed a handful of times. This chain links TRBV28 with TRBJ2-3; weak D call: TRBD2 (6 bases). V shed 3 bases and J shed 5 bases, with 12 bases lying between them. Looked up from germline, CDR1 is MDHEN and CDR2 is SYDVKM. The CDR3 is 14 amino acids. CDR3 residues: CASSLDSGQDTQYF. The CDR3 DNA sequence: TGTGCCAGCAGTTTGGATAGCGGACAAGATACGCAGTATTTT.

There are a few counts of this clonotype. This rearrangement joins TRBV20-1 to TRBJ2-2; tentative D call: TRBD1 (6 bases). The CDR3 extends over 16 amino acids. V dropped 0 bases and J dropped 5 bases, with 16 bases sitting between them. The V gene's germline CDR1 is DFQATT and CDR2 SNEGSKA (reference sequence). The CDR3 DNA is TGCAGTGCTAGAGATAATCAAGGGGGAGAGACCGGGGAGCTGTTTTTT. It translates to CSARDNQGGETGELFF.

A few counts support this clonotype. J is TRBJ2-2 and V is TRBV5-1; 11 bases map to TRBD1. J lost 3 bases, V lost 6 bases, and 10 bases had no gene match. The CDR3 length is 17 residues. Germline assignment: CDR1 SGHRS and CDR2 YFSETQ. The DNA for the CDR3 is TGCGCCAGCACATGGACAGGGGGCGCAGAGGACACCGGGGAGCTGTTTTTT. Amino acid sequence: CASTWTGGAEDTGELFF.

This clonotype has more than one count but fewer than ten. The DNA of the CDR3 is TGTGCCAGCAGCTTAGCACTAGCCCCCCGAGAGCAGTTCTTC. Encoded protein: CASSLALAPREQFF. This sequence joins TRBV11-2 and TRBJ2-1; D possibly corresponds to TRBD2 (6 bases). Germline V gene data show CDR1 as SGHAT and CDR2 as FQNNGV. The CDR3 has 14 residues. Trimming left V 1 base short and J 10 bases short, with 14 bases between.

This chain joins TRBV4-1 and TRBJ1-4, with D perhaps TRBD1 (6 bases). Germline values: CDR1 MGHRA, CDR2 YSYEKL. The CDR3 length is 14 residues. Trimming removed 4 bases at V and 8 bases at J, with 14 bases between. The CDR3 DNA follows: TGCGCCAGCAGCCCAAGACAGGATCGCGAAAAACTGTTTTTT. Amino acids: CASSPRQDREKLFF.

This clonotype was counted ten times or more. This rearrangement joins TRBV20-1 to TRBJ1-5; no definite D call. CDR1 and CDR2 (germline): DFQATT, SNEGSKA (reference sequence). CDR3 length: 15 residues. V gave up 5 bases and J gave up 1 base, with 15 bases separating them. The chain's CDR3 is CSASHGSGSNQPQHF. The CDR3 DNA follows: TGCAGTGCTTCCCATGGGAGCGGAAGCAATCAGCCCCAGCATTTT.

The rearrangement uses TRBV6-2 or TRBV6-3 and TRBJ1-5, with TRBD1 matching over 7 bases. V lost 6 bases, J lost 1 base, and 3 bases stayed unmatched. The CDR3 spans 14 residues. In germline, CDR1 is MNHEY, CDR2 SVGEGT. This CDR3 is CASSRDSSNQPQHF. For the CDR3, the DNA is TGTGCCAGCAGCCGGGACAGCAGCAATCAGCCCCAGCATTTT.

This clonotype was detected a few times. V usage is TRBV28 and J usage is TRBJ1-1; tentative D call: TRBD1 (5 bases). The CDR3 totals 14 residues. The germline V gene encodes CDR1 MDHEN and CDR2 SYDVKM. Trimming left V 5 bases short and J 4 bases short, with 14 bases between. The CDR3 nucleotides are TGTGCCAGCAGTCTCATCTCGGGGGGCACTGAAGCTTTCTTT. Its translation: CASSLISGGTEAFF.

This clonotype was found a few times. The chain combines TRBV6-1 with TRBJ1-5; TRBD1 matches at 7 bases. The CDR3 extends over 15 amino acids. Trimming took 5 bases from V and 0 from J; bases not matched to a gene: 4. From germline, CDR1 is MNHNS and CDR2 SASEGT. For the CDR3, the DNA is TGTGCCAGCAGTTACGGGACAGTTAGCAATCAGCCCCAGCATTTT. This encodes CASSYGTVSNQPQHF.

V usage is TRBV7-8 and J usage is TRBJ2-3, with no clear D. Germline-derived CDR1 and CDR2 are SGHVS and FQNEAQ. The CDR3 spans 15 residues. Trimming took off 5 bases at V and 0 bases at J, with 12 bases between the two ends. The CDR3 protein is CASSPNPGSTDTQYF. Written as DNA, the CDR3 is TGTGCCAGCAGCCCTAATCCGGGTAGCACAGATACGCAGTATTTT.

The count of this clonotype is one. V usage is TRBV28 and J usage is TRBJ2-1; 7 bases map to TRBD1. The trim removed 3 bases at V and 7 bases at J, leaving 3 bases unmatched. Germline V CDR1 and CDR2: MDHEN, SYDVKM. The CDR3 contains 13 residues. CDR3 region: CASSLTRGNEQFF. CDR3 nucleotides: TGTGCCAGCAGTTTGACCAGGGGGAATGAGCAGTTCTTC. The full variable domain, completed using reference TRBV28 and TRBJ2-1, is DVKVTQSSRYLVKRTGEKVFLECVQDMDHENMFWYRQDPGLGLRLIYFSYDVKMKEKGDIPEGYSVSREKKERFSLILESASTNQTSMYLCASSLTRGNEQFFGPGTRLTVL.

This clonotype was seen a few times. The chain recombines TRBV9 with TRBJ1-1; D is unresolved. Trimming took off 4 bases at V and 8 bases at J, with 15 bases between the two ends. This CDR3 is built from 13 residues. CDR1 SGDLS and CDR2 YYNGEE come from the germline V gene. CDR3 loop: CASSPPRGREAFF. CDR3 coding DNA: TGTGCCAGCAGCCCTCCGAGAGGCAGAGAAGCTTTCTTT.

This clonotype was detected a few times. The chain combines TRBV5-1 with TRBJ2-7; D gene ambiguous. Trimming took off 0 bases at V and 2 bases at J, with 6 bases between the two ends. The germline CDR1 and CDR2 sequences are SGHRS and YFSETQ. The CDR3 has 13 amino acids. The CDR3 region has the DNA TGCGCCAGCAGCTTGGACGGTGCCTACGAGCAGTACTTC. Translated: CASSLDGAYEQYF.

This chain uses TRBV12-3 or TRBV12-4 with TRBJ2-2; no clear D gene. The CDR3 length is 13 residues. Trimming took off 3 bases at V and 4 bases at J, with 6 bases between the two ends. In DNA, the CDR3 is TGTGCCAGCAGTTTGACGAGCACCGGGGAGCTGTTTTTT. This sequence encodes CASSLTSTGELFF.

The CDR3 nucleotides are TGTGCCAGCACCCCCTTCCTAGCGGGAGGGCAGGGGCACGTTGAGACCCAGTACTTC. This sequence encodes CASTPFLAGGQGHVETQYF. J is TRBJ2-5 and V is TRBV27; 12 bases agree with TRBD2. J lost 5 bases, V lost 7 bases, and 20 bases had no gene match. CDR1 and CDR2 (germline): MNHEY, SMNVEV (reference sequence). CDR3 length equals 19 residues.

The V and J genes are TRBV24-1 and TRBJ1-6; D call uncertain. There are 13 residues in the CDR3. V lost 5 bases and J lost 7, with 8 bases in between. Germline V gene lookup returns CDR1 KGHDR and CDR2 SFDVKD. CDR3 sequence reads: CATSALPNSPLHF. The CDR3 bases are TGTGCCACCAGTGCCCTCCCGAATTCACCCCTCCACTTT.

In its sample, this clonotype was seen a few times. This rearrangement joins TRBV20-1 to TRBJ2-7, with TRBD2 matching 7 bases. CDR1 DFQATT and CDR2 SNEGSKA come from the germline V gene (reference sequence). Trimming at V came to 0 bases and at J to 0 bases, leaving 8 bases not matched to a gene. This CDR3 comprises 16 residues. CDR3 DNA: TGCAGTGCTAGAGATTCCCTCCGGGGGGACTCCTACGAGCAGTACTTC. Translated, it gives CSARDSLRGDSYEQYF.

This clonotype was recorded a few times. The CDR3 DNA reads as TGTGCCAGCAGCGAGATACCCAGGGCAAACTATGGCTACACCTTC. Its protein is CASSEIPRANYGYTF. This chain links TRBV28 with TRBJ1-2, with D perhaps TRBD1 (5 bases). This CDR3 is 15 amino acids long. Germline lookup yields CDR1 MDHEN and CDR2 SYDVKM. V was clipped by 6 bases and J by 2 bases, with 16 bases between them.

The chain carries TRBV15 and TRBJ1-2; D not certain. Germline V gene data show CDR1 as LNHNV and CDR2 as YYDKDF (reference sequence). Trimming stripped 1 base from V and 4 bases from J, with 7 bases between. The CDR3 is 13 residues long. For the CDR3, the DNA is TGTGCCACCAGCAGAGGGGGTATCTATGGCTACACCTTC. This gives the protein CATSRGGIYGYTF.

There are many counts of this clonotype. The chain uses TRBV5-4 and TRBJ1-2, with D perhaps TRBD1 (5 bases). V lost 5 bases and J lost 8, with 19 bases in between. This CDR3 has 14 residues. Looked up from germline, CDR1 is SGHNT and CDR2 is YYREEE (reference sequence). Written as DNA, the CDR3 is TGTGCCAGCAGGCTGGGGCCAGGGCCGGGAGGCTACACCTTC. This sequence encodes CASRLGPGPGGYTF.

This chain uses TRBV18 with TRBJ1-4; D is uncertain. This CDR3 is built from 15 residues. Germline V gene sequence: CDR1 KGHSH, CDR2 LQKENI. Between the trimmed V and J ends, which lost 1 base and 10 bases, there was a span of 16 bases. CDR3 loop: CASSPLPDRRGKLFF. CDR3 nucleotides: TGTGCCAGCTCACCACTTCCCGACCGGCGCGGAAAACTGTTTTTT.

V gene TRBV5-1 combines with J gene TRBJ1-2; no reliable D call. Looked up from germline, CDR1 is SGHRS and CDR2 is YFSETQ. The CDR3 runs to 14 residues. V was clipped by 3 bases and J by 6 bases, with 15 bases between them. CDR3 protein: CASSSEGRRDGYTF. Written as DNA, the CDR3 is TGCGCCAGCAGCTCGGAAGGACGGCGGGATGGCTACACCTTC.

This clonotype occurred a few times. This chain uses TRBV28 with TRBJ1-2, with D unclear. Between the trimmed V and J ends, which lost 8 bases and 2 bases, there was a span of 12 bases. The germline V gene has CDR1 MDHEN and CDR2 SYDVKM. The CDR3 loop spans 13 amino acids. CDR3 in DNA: TGTGCCAGCCTACTAGGGATGAACTATGGCTACACCTTC. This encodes CASLLGMNYGYTF.

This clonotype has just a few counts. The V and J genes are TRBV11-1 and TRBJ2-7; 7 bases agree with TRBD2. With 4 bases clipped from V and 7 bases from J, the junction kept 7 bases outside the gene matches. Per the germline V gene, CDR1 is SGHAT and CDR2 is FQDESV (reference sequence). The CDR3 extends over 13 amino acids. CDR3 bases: TGTGCCAGCAGCTCCCGTAGCGGGCTAGAGCAGTACTTC. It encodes CASSSRSGLEQYF. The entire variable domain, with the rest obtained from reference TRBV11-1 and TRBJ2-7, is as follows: EAEVAQSPRYKITEKSQAVAFWCDPISGHATLYWYRQILGQGPELLVQFQDESVVDDSQLPKDRFSAERLKGVDSTLKIQPAELGDSAMYLCASSSRSGLEQYFGPGTRLTVT.

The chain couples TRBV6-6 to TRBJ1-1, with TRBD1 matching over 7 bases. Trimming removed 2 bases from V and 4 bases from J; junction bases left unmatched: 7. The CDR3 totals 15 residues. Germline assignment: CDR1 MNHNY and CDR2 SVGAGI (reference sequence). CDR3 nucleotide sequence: TGTGCCAGCAGTTACCTTGAGACAGGGTCCACTGAAGCTTTCTTT. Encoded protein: CASSYLETGSTEAFF.

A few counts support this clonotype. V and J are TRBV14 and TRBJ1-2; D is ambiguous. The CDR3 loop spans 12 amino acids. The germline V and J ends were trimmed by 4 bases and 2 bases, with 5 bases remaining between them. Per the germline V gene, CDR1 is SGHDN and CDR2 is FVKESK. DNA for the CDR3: TGTGCCAGCAGCCCGCAGAACTATGGCTACACCTTC. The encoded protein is CASSPQNYGYTF.

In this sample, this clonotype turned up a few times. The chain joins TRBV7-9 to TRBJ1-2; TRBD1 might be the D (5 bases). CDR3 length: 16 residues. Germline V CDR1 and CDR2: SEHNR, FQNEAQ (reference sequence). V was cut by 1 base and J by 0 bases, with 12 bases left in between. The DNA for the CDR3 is TGTGCCAGCAGCTTAGTCGCTCAGGGAGCTAACTATGGCTACACCTTC. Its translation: CASSLVAQGANYGYTF. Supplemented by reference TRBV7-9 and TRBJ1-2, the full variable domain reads DTGVSQNPRHKITKRGQNVTFRCDPISEHNRLYWYRQTLGQGPEFLTYFQNEAQLEKSRLLSDRFSAERPKGSFSTLEIQRTEQGDSAMYLCASSLVAQGANYGYTFGSGTRLTVV.

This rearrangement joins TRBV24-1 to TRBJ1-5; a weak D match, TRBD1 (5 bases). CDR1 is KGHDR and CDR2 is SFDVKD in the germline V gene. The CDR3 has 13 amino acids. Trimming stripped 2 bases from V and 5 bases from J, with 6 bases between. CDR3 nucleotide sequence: TGTGCCACCAGTGATTGGGGGGATCAGCCCCAGCATTTT. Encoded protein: CATSDWGDQPQHF.

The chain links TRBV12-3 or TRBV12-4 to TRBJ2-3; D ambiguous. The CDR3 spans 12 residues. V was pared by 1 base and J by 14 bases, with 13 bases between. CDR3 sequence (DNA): TGTGCCAGCAGTTTAGTCGGGCCCCCGGGGTATTTT. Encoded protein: CASSLVGPPGYF.

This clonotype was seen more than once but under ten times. The CDR3 DNA sequence: TGTGCCAGCTCACCACCGCAGACGGGGGCCAAAAACATTCAGTACTTC. It codes for CASSPPQTGAKNIQYF. The chain joins TRBV18 to TRBJ2-4; D is possibly TRBD2 (5 bases). V dropped 0 bases and J dropped 1 base, with 10 bases sitting between them. Germline CDR1 is KGHSH and CDR2 is LQKENI. The CDR3 length is 16 residues.

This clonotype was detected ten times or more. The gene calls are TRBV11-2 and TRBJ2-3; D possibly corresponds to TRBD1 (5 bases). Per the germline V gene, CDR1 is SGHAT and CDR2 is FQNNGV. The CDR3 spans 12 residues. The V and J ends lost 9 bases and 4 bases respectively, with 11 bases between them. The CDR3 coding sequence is TGTGCCAGTAGTGGGGCGGCAGATACGCAGTATTTT. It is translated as CASSGAADTQYF.